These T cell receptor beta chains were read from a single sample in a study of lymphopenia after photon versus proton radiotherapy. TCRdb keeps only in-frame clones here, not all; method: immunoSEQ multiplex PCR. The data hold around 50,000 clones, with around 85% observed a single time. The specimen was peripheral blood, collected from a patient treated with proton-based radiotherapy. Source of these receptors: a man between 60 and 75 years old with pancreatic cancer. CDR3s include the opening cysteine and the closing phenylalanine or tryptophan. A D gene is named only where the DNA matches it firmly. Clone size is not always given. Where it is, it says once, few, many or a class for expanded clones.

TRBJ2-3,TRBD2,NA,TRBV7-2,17,TGTGCCAGCAGCCAGGTCGGACGGGAGGGCCTCACAGATACGCAGTATTTT,CASSQVGREGLTDTQYF
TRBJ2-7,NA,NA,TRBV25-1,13,TGTGCCAGCAGTGAGGGACAACCCTACGAGCAGTACTTC,CASSEGQPYEQYF
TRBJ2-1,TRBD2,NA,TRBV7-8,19,TGTGCCAGCAGCTTAGGGACTAGCGGGATCCAAGGGTCCTACAATGAGCAGTTCTTC,CASSLGTSGIQGSYNEQFF
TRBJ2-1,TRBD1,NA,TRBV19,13,TGTGCCAGTAGCCGACAGGGCTACAATGAGCAGTTCTTC,CASSRQGYNEQFF
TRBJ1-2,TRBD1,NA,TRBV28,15,TGTGCCAGCAGTTCGGTGGACAGGGGAGCCTATGGCTACACCTTC,CASSSVDRGAYGYTF
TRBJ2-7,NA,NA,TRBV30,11,TGTGCCCGGAGGGACAGAAACGAGCAGTACTTC,CARRDRNEQYF
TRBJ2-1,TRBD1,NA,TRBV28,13,TGTGCCAGCGGGGGGACAGGGGAGAATGAGCAGTTCTTC,CASGGTGENEQFF
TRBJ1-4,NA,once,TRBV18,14,TGTGCCAGCTCACCACTTGGAGGAAATGAAAAACTGTTTTTT,CASSPLGGNEKLFF
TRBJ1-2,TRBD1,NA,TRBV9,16,TGTGCCAGCAGCGTAGAAGGGACAGGGACCCTAGTTGGCTACACCTTC,CASSVEGTGTLVGYTF
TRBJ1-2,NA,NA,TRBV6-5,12,TGTGCCACCACAGATCGCAACTATGGCTACACCTTC,CATTDRNYGYTF
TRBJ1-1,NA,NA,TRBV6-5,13,TGTGCCAGCAGATGGACAGTGAACACTGAAGCTTTCTTT,CASRWTVNTEAFF
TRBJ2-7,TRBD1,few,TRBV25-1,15,TGTGCCAGCAGTGAGGGCAACAGGGGAACCTACGAGCAGTACTTC,CASSEGNRGTYEQYF
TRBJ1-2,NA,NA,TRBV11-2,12,TGTGCCAGCAGCCCCTACAGGGATGGCTACACCTTC,CASSPYRDGYTF
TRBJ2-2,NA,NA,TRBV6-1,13,TGTGCCAGCGGGTGGACGAGGACCGGGGAGCTGTTTTTT,CASGWTRTGELFF
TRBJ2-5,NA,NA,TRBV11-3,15,TGTGCCAGCAGCAAATATACCCCTAGGCTAGAGACCCAGTACTTC,CASSKYTPRLETQYF
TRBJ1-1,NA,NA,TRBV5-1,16,TGCGCCAGCGCTCCCACAGGGCGTCTCATGAACACTGAAGCTTTCTTT,CASAPTGRLMNTEAFF
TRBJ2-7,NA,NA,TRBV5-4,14,TGTGCCAGCCATCAAAGCGGGACACCGGAAGAGCAGTACTTC,CASHQSGTPEEQYF
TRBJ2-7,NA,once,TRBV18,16,TGTGCCAGCTCACCACTGTCGCCGCTAGGAGGGGGCGAGCAGTACTTC,CASSPLSPLGGGEQYF
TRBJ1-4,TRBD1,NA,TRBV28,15,TGTGCCAGCAGTCCCGGGGGACAGTTTGTGGAAAAACTGTTTTTT,CASSPGGQFVEKLFF
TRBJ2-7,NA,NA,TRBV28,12,TGTGCCAGCAGCACCTCCGGGACCAACGGCTACTTC,CASSTSGTNGYF
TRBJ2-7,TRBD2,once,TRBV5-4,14,TGTGCCAGCAGGCGCGAAACTAGCGGACACGAGCAGTACTTC,CASRRETSGHEQYF
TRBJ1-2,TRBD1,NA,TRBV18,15,TGTGCCAGCTCAACATCGTCAGGGGGGGCCTATGGCTACACCTTC,CASSTSSGGAYGYTF
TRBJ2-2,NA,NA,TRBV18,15,TGTGCCAGCTCACGCCTCTCACTAGACACCGGGGAGCTGTTTTTT,CASSRLSLDTGELFF
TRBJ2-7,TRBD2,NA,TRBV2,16,TGTGCCAGCAGTGAGCGGACTAGCGGGACTTACTACGAGCAGTACTTC,CASSERTSGTYYEQYF
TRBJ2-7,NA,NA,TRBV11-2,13,TGTGCCAGCAGCTCGGGGACCTTCTACGAGCAGTACTTC,CASSSGTFYEQYF
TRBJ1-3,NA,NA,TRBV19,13,TGTGCCAGTACTTCGAGGGGTGGAAACACCATATATTTT,CASTSRGGNTIYF
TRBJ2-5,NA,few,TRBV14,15,TGTGCCAGCAGCCAAGGGTCAGGAGGGTTGGAGACCCAGTACTTC,CASSQGSGGLETQYF
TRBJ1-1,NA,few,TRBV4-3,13,TGCGCCAGCAGCCAAGGACACCGAACTGAAGCTTTCTTT,CASSQGHRTEAFF
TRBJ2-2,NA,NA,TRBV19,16,TGTGCCAGTAGTATAGACCGGGGAATGGGCACCGGGGAGCTGTTTTTT,CASSIDRGMGTGELFF
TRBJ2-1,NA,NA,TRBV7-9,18,TGTGCCAGCAACCGGGGGACTCTCGGGGTTCGCTCCTACAATGAGCAGTTCTTC,CASNRGTLGVRSYNEQFF
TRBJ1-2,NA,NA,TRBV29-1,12,TGCAGCGTCGAGAGAGATAACTATGGCTACACCTTC,CSVERDNYGYTF
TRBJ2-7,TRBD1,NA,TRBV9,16,TGTGCCAGCAGCGTAACCCCAGGGGGCGGTACAGGAGAGCAGTACTTC,CASSVTPGGGTGEQYF
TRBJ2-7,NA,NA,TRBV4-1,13,TGCGCCAGCAGCCAAGTGGGGGCCTACGAGCAGTACTTC,CASSQVGAYEQYF
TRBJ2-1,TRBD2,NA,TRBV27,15,TGTGCCAGCAGTCCCGGGACTAGCGGGAGTGTTGAGCAGTTCTTC,CASSPGTSGSVEQFF
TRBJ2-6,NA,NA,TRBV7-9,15,TGTGCCAGCAGCACCTCTAGGACTGGGGCCAACGTCCTGACTTTC,CASSTSRTGANVLTF
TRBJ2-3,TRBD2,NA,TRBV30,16,TGTGCCTCCACCCCCGGGACTAGCACTAGCACAGATACGCAGTATTTT,CASTPGTSTSTDTQYF
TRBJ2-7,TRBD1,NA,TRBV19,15,TGTGCCAGTAGTAACACCGGGACAGGTCCCTACGAGCAGTACTTC,CASSNTGTGPYEQYF
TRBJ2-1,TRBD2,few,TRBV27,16,TGTGCCAGCAGACTAGCGGGAGGACTCTCCTACAATGAGCAGTTCTTC,CASRLAGGLSYNEQFF
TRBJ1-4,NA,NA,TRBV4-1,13,TGCGCCAGCAGCCAAGTGGGGGGCGAAAAACTGTTTTTT,CASSQVGGEKLFF
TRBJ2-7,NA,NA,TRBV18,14,TGTGCCAGCTCACCAGGTTTACCCCCCTACGAGCAGTACTTC,CASSPGLPPYEQYF